The 14 T cell receptor beta chains in this list originate from one sample, sequenced in a study of blood T cell repertoires in COVID-19. Using immunoSEQ multiplex PCR, the repertoire was profiled, and TCRdb retains in-frame clones only, with some absent. The data contain 20,000 to 25,000 clones, about nine tenths of them singletons. The sample was peripheral blood. The receptors originated from a man between 65 and 85 years old with active COVID-19.

The V and J genes are TRBV7-2 and TRBJ1-2, with D perhaps TRBD1 (6 bases). Germline loops: CDR1 SGHTA, CDR2 FQGNSA. The CDR3 loop spans 16 amino acids. V lost 4 bases, J lost 2 bases, and 17 bases lay in between. The CDR3 sequence is CASSSARWTENYGYTF. The CDR3 nucleotides are TGTGCCAGCAGCTCCGCAAGATGGACAGAGAACTATGGCTACACCTTC. The full variable domain, in which reference TRBV7-2 and TRBJ1-2 provide the parts outside the CDR3, is GAGVSQSPSNKVTEKGKDVELRCDPISGHTALYWYRQSLGQGLEFLIYFQGNSAPDKSGLPSDRFSAERTGGSVSTLTIQRTQQEDSAVYLCASSSARWTENYGYTFGSGTRLTVV.

A single count supports this clone. This chain links TRBV19 with TRBJ1-5, with TRBD1 identical over 7 bases. Germline CDR1 and CDR2: LNHDA and SQIVND (reference sequence). V was pared by 5 bases and J by 6 bases, with 7 bases of the junction left unmatched. This CDR3 is built from 14 residues. CDR3 sequence: CASSSSGGGQPQHF. The CDR3 DNA is TGTGCCAGTAGTTCCTCAGGGGGAGGTCAGCCCCAGCATTTT.

The chain carries TRBV9 and TRBJ1-4, with D possibly TRBD1 on 5 matching bases. The CDR3 spans 14 residues. Germline assignment: CDR1 SGDLS and CDR2 YYNGEE. With 0 bases removed from V and 6 bases from J, the gap between germline ends came to 9 bases. CDR3 sequence (DNA): TGTGCCAGCAGCGTAGGGGGCTCGGATGAAAAACTGTTTTTT. Translated, it gives CASSVGGSDEKLFF.

V and J are TRBV29-1 and TRBJ2-1; 10 bases fit TRBD2. The CDR3 covers 15 residues. Germline CDR1 reads SQVTM; CDR2 reads ANQGSEA. Unmatched junction bases numbered 8, after V lost 0 bases and J lost 9 bases. The CDR3 DNA is TGCAGCGTTGAAGATCTTCAGCGGGGGGGAGGTGAGCAGTTCTTC. Translation gives CSVEDLQRGGGEQFF.

The chain carries TRBV18 and TRBJ1-4; D is perhaps TRBD1 (5 bases). CDR3 size: 13 residues. V was cut by 6 bases and J by 8 bases, with 13 bases left in between. Germline V CDR1 and CDR2: KGHSH, LQKENI. CDR3 sequence (DNA): TGTGCCAGCTCCCCGCCAGGGATCGAAAAACTGTTTTTT. This translates into CASSPPGIEKLFF.

This rearrangement joins TRBV19 to TRBJ2-1; TRBD2 matches 8 bases. This CDR3 comprises 13 residues. The germline V gene encodes CDR1 LNHDA and CDR2 SQIVND (reference sequence). Unmatched junction bases numbered 6, after V lost 10 bases and J lost 4 bases. CDR3 residues: CATKAGAYNEQFF. The CDR3 DNA reads as TGTGCCACTAAAGCGGGAGCGTACAATGAGCAGTTCTTC.

V is TRBV24-1 and J is TRBJ2-5; 15 bases align to TRBD2. The CDR3 has 17 residues. The germline V gene has CDR1 KGHDR and CDR2 SFDVKD. V lost 1 base and J lost 4; bases outside the gene matches: 3. DNA for the CDR3: TGTGCCACCAGTGATTTCGGACTAGCGGGAGGGCCAGAGACCCAGTACTTC. Translating gives CATSDFGLAGGPETQYF.

The V call is TRBV9, the J call TRBJ2-5; D possibly corresponds to TRBD1 (5 bases). The V gene's germline CDR1 is SGDLS and CDR2 YYNGEE. Between the trimmed V and J ends, which lost 4 bases and 5 bases, there was a span of 12 bases. This CDR3 is built from 13 residues. The chain's CDR3 is CASSSGLFETQYF. The DNA for the CDR3 is TGTGCCAGCAGCTCAGGGTTGTTTGAGACCCAGTACTTC. Variable domain in full (rest from reference TRBV9 and TRBJ2-5): DSGVTQTPKHLITATGQRVTLRCSPRSGDLSVYWYQQSLDQGLQFLIQYYNGEERAKGNILERFSAQQFPDLHSELNLSSLELGDSALYFCASSSGLFETQYFGPGTRLLVL.

This clone was seen a handful of times. The sample holds other DNA sequences that translate to the same CDR3. The chain combines TRBV9 with TRBJ1-1; no definite D call. In germline, CDR1 is SGDLS, CDR2 YYNGEE. The length of the CDR3 is 13 residues. Deletions cut 0 bases from V and 0 bases from J, with 3 bases between. CDR3 sequence reads: CASSVAVNTEAFF. CDR3 DNA sequence: TGTGCCAGCAGCGTAGCCGTGAACACTGAAGCTTTCTTT.

The V and J genes are TRBV5-1 and TRBJ1-2; D is perhaps TRBD1 (6 bases). V dropped 3 bases and J dropped 7 bases, with 13 bases sitting between them. CDR3 size: 13 residues. Germline V gene data show CDR1 as SGHRS and CDR2 as YFSETQ. CDR3 region: CASSSGGLGGYTF. CDR3 DNA sequence: TGCGCCAGCAGCTCTGGGGGCTTGGGTGGCTACACCTTC. Combining the CDR3 with reference TRBV5-1 and TRBJ1-2 gives the whole variable domain KAGVTQTPRYLIKTRGQQVTLSCSPISGHRSVSWYQQTPGQGLQFLFEYFSETQRNKGNFPGRFSGRQFSNSRSEMNVSTLELGDSALYLCASSSGGLGGYTFGSGTRLTVV.

The chain employs TRBV11-2 and TRBJ2-5, with D possibly matching TRBD2 (6 bases). Germline values: CDR1 SGHAT, CDR2 FQNNGV. V lost 5 bases and J lost 3, with 10 bases in between. The CDR3 sequence is 13 residues long. The CDR3 loop reads CASSAGLKETQYF. The CDR3 DNA reads as TGTGCCAGCAGCGCGGGACTGAAAGAGACCCAGTACTTC.

The chain's CDR3 is CASRYPSSGGAYEQYF. The CDR3 nucleotides are TGCGCCAGCAGATACCCTTCTAGCGGGGGGGCTTACGAGCAGTACTTC. The chain uses TRBV5-1 and TRBJ2-7; 12 bases match TRBD2. The CDR3 loop spans 16 amino acids. V dropped 5 bases and J dropped 4; count of bases not matched to a gene: 10. Germline V gene sequence: CDR1 SGHRS, CDR2 YFSETQ. The entire variable domain, with the rest obtained from reference TRBV5-1 and TRBJ2-7, is as follows: KAGVTQTPRYLIKTRGQQVTLSCSPISGHRSVSWYQQTPGQGLQFLFEYFSETQRNKGNFPGRFSGRQFSNSRSEMNVSTLELGDSALYLCASRYPSSGGAYEQYFGPGTRLTVT.

This chain joins TRBV19 and TRBJ1-1; D not resolved. V lost 2 bases and J 5 bases, leaving 9 bases between the germline ends. Germline assignment: CDR1 LNHDA and CDR2 SQIVND (reference sequence). The CDR3 totals 13 residues. The CDR3 spells CASSIFGDTEAFF. The CDR3 region has the DNA TGTGCCAGTAGTATATTCGGGGATACTGAAGCTTTCTTT.

This chain links TRBV28 with TRBJ1-5; D gene uncertain. Germline CDR1 MDHEN, CDR2 SYDVKM. The germline V and J ends were trimmed by 3 bases and 4 bases, with 13 bases remaining between them. This CDR3 is 15 amino acids long. The CDR3 sequence is CASSLAAFGNQPQHF. The CDR3 region has the DNA TGTGCCAGCAGTTTGGCGGCGTTCGGGAATCAGCCCCAGCATTTT.